A selection of T cell receptor beta chains follows, all from one sample in a study of Ad26.COV2.S vaccination and SARS-CoV-2 variants. Libraries were prepared by immunoSEQ multiplex PCR; TCRdb keeps only in-frame clonotypes and omits some of them. The table lists 300,000 to 400,000 clones, roughly 90% of them singletons. Sequencing used peripheral blood, obtained in a trial of Ad26.COV2.S vaccine versus placebo. Source of these receptors: a person aged 18-60 years who received the Ad26.COV2.S COVID-19 vaccine or a placebo. Each CDR3 is given with its conserved first and last residue. A D gene is named only where the DNA matches it firmly. Clone size is stated in some rows and not others, as once, few, many or a class when expanded.

>TRBV6-4|-|-|TRBJ2-3
TGTGCCAGCAGTTCGGGGGGCCGGGGCACAGATACGCAGTATTTT
CASSSGGRGTDTQYF
>TRBV9|TRBD1|-|TRBJ2-7
TGTGCCAGCAGCGGCGGGACAGGGGCTCGGGAGCAGTACTTC
CASSGGTGAREQYF
>TRBV11-2|-|-|TRBJ2-1
TGTGCCAGCAGCTCCTCCTACCTCGGAGGGTACAATGAGCAGTTCTTC
CASSSSYLGGYNEQFF
>TRBV6-5|TRBD2|-|TRBJ2-3
TGTGCCAGCAGCCCGGGACTAGTGGAAGGAGATACGCAGTATTTT
CASSPGLVEGDTQYF
>TRBV28|-|-|TRBJ1-5
TGTGCCAGCAGGTTAGGAATGACGGGGGCGAGTCAGCCCCAGCATTTT
CASRLGMTGASQPQHF
>TRBV5-1|TRBD1|-|TRBJ1-1
TGCGCCAGCACTAAGGGGACAGCTAACACTGAAGCTTTCTTT
CASTKGTANTEAFF
>TRBV29-1|-|-|TRBJ2-7
TGCAGCGTTGAGCAGGGTGGCTACGAGCAGTACTTC
CSVEQGGYEQYF
>TRBV11-2|-|few|TRBJ1-1
TGTGCCAGCAGCTTAGTGTTGGGGATCGCTTTCTTT
CASSLVLGIAFF
>TRBV5-4|TRBD1|-|TRBJ2-3
TGTGCCAGCAGCCTGACAGGGGTAGGAGATACGCAGTATTTT
CASSLTGVGDTQYF
>TRBV7-2|-|few|TRBJ2-7
TGTGCCAGCAGCTTAGTCGGGACACCCTCCTACGAGCAGTACTTC
CASSLVGTPSYEQYF
>TRBV5-6|-|-|TRBJ1-2
TGTGCCAGCAGCTTGATTAGGGGCGATGGCTACACCTTC
CASSLIRGDGYTF
>TRBV7-9|TRBD1|-|TRBJ2-3
TGTGCCAGCAGCCCAGATACAGGGGGCAGTTGGGATACGCAGTATTTT
CASSPDTGGSWDTQYF
>TRBV10-3|-|-|TRBJ1-2
TGTGCCATCACAGGGGTAAAGAACTATGGCTACACCTTC
CAITGVKNYGYTF
>TRBV6-5|TRBD1|-|TRBJ1-1
TGTGCCAGCAGTTACGATACAGGGGAAGGGCACGCTGAAGCTTTCTTT
CASSYDTGEGHAEAFF
>TRBV4-2|-|-|TRBJ1-1
TGTGCCAGCAGCCAGACAGGCTGGAACACTGAAGCTTTCTTT
CASSQTGWNTEAFF
>TRBV5-6|TRBD1|-|TRBJ1-2
TGTGCCAGCAGCCCCCAGGGGGACTATGGCTACACCTTC
CASSPQGDYGYTF
>TRBV28|-|-|TRBJ1-4
TGTGCCAGCACCTCCTTTTGGGTGGCGGGTGAAAAACTGTTTTTT
CASTSFWVAGEKLFF
>TRBV5-1|TRBD1|-|TRBJ1-1
TGCGCCAGCAGCTTGCAGCAGGGGGCGTGGAACACTGAAGCTTTCTTT
CASSLQQGAWNTEAFF
>TRBV6-1|TRBD1|-|TRBJ1-6
TGTGCCAGCAGTGGGGGGACAGGGACCTTAAGTCGGTCCTATAATTCACCCCTCCACTTT
CASSGGTGTLSRSYNSPLHF
>TRBV7-2|-|-|TRBJ2-7
TGTGCCAGCAGCTTCGGGGCGAAGACCTACGAGCAGTACTTC
CASSFGAKTYEQYF
>TRBV5-1|TRBD1|-|TRBJ1-6
TGCGCCAGCAGATCCCTGGACAGGGGGACCTATAATTCACCCCTCCACTTT
CASRSLDRGTYNSPLHF
>TRBV9|TRBD1|-|TRBJ1-6
TGTGCCAGCAGCCGATCCGGGACAGCGAATTCACCCCTCCACTTT
CASSRSGTANSPLHF
>TRBV6-5|-|-|TRBJ2-7
TGTGCCACCCAAAGGCCGGGCCCCTACGAGCAGTACTTC
CATQRPGPYEQYF
>TRBV6-5|-|-|TRBJ2-2
TGTGCCAGCAGTTACGAGACCGAACCGGTCGCCGGGGAGCTGTTTTTT
CASSYETEPVAGELFF
>TRBV7-2|-|-|TRBJ2-3
TGTGCCAGCAGCTTAACGGCCGGGGATACGCAGTATTTT
CASSLTAGDTQYF
>TRBV27|TRBD1|-|TRBJ2-7
TGTGCCAGCACTCTGATGACCGGGACAGGGATATCCTACGAGCAGTACTTC
CASTLMTGTGISYEQYF
>TRBV7-6|-|-|TRBJ2-5
TGTGCCAGCAGCTTCCCAGGGGGGTACGTCGAAGAGACCCAGTACTTC
CASSFPGGYVEETQYF
>TRBV19|TRBD2|-|TRBJ2-2
TGTGCCAGTACCCCCTGGACTAGCGGGAGGTCCGGGGAGCTGTTTTTT
CASTPWTSGRSGELFF
>TRBV13|TRBD1|-|TRBJ1-2
TGTGCCAGCAGCCAGCGGACAGGGCCTAACTATGGCTACACCTTC
CASSQRTGPNYGYTF
>TRBV5-1|-|-|TRBJ1-4
TGCGCCAGCAGCTTGATGGGGGACATTAATGAAAAACTGTTTTTT
CASSLMGDINEKLFF
>TRBV5-1|-|-|TRBJ1-6
TGCGCCAGCAGCTTGCGGCAGGCTCGTTCACCCCTCCACTTT
CASSLRQARSPLHF
>TRBV7-3|-|-|TRBJ2-1
TGTGCCAGCAGCTTAGGAGACTACAATGAGCAGTTCTTC
CASSLGDYNEQFF
>TRBV30|-|-|TRBJ1-2
TGTGCCTGGAAAACCTCAGGTGTGCTCGGGGGAGACGGTGGCTACACCTTC
CAWKTSGVLGGDGGYTF
>TRBV19|TRBD2|-|TRBJ2-2
TGTGCCAGTAGTATGCAAGCGGGACTTGCCGGGGAGCTGTTTTTT
CASSMQAGLAGELFF
>TRBV5-1|-|once|TRBJ1-4
TGCGCCAGCAGCGTTGGTTCTACAACTAATGAAAAACTGTTTTTT
CASSVGSTTNEKLFF
>TRBV6-4|-|medium-sized|TRBJ2-3
TGTGCCAGCAGTGAGGAGGGCACAGATACGCAGTATTTT
CASSEEGTDTQYF
>TRBV5-1|-|-|TRBJ2-4
TGCGCCAGCACCCGGGACATGACAGCCAAAAACATTCAGTACTTC
CASTRDMTAKNIQYF
>TRBV12-5|-|-|TRBJ1-1
TGTGCTAGTGCCCGGGGGTTACCCGTGAACACTGAAGCTTTCTTT
CASARGLPVNTEAFF
>TRBV5-1|-|-|TRBJ1-5
TGCGCCAGCAGCCTAGACAGTAGCAATCAGCCCCAGCATTTT
CASSLDSSNQPQHF
>TRBV11-2|-|-|TRBJ2-7
TGTGCCAGCAGCTTAGTCCGGGGGGCTGTCCACGAGCAGTACTTC
CASSLVRGAVHEQYF
>TRBV11-3|TRBD1|-|TRBJ2-3
TGTGCCAGCAGCTTAGGACAGGGGAATACGCAGTATTTT
CASSLGQGNTQYF
>TRBV7-9|TRBD2|-|TRBJ2-3
TGTGCCACGCTAGCGGGGGACCGTAATACGCAGTATTTT
CATLAGDRNTQYF
>TRBV5-5|TRBD1|-|TRBJ2-7
TGTGCCAGTGGGGACAGGGAAGGGAAGTACGAGCAGTACTTC
CASGDREGKYEQYF
>TRBV7-9|-|-|TRBJ1-5
TGTGCCAGCAGCTTCTTTGTTGTAGAAAGTTATAGCAATCAGCCCCAGCATTTT
CASSFFVVESYSNQPQHF
>TRBV19|TRBD2|-|TRBJ2-7
TGTGCCAGTAGTATAAAGGGAGGGCCGGGCGAGCAGTACTTC
CASSIKGGPGEQYF
>TRBV3-1/TRBV3-2|-|once|TRBJ2-1
TGTGCCAGCAGCCAGTCGGGACTCCCCGGATTCTTC
CASSQSGLPGFF
>TRBV30|TRBD2|-|TRBJ2-1
TGTGCCTGGAGTGTACTCGGGCTAGCGGGGCTCTACAATGAGCAGTTCTTC
CAWSVLGLAGLYNEQFF
>TRBV28|-|-|TRBJ1-2
TGTGCCAGCAGTTCCCGGGGGACCTGGGACTATGGCTACACCTTC
CASSSRGTWDYGYTF
>TRBV7-9|TRBD1|once|TRBJ2-7
TGTGCCAGCAGCGCGGGACAGGGGGTTCAGGGCTACGAGCAGTACTTC
CASSAGQGVQGYEQYF
>TRBV28|-|-|TRBJ2-7
TGTGCCAGCAGTGACTTCCTTTCCTACGAGCAGTACTTC
CASSDFLSYEQYF